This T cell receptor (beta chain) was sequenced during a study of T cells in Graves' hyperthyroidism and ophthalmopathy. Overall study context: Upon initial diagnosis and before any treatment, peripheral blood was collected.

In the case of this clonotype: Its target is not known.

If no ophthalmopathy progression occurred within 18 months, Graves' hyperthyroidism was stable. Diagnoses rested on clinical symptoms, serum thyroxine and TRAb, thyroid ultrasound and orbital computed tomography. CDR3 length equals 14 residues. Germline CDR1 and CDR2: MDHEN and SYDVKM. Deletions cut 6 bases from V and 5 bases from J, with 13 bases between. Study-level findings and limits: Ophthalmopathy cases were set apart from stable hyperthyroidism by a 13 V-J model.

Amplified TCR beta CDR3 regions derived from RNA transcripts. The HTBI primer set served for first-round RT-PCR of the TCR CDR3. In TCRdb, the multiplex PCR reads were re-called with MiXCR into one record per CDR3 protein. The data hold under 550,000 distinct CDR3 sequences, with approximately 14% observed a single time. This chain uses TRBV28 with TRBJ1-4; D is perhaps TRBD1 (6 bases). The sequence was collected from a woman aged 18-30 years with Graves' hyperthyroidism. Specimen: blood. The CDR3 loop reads CASRTNRVNEKLFF. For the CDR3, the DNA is TGTGCCAGCAGGACCAACAGGGTCAATGAAAAACTGTTTTTT.